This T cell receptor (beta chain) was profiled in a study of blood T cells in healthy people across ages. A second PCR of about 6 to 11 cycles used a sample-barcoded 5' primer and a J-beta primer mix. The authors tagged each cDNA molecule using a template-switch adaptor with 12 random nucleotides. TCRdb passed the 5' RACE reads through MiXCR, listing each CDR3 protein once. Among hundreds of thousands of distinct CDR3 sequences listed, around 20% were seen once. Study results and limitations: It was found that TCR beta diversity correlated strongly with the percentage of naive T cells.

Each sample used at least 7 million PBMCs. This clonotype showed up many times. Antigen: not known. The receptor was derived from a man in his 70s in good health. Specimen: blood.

DNA of the CDR3: TGCGCCAGCAGCCAAGATTTGACTAGCGGGAGATTCAGCGGGGAGCTGTTTTTT. It is translated as CASSQDLTSGRFSGELFF. J is TRBJ2-2 and V is TRBV4-1; TRBD2 aligns across 12 bases. Unmatched junction bases numbered 9, after V lost 0 bases and J lost 7 bases. The CDR3 is made up of 18 amino acids. CDR1 and CDR2 from the germline V gene are MGHRA and YSYEKL.